A selection of T cell receptor beta chains follows, all from one sample in a study of monozygotic twins with inflammatory bowel disease. TCRdb re-analyzed the 5' RACE reads; it lists each CDR3 protein once, without DNA. This sample's clone table lists about 380,000 distinct CDR3 sequences. The material sequenced was blood. These TCRs come from a human donor with ulcerative colitis or Crohn's disease, or a healthy co-twin of an affected twin (not recorded which). The CDR3 runs from the conserved cysteine through the conserved F or W.

j_gene,v_gene,CDR3aa
TRBJ2-3,TRBV7-2,CASSSSGGADTQYF
TRBJ1-4,TRBV7-9,CASSLGDRAANEKLFF
TRBJ2-7,TRBV5-8,CASSVAATSYEQYF
TRBJ2-3,TRBV20-1,CSARDDTGTGYTDTQYF
TRBJ1-2,TRBV5-1,CASSLDPGFEGGYTF
TRBJ2-5,TRBV7-9,CASSLARNQETQYF
TRBJ2-7,TRBV24-1,CATSDPSAGQGVQYF
TRBJ2-3,TRBV4-1,CASSQTPGTGRADTQYF
TRBJ2-5,TRBV20-1,CSARDVRGLRQETQYF
TRBJ1-5,TRBV6-2/TRBV6-3,CASSYSQVNNQPQHF
TRBJ2-1,TRBV7-9,CASSRPTSTTEQFF
TRBJ1-1,TRBV10-3,CAISLTGSNTEAFF
TRBJ1-4,TRBV12-3/TRBV12-4,CATKAENNEKLFF
TRBJ2-7,TRBV10-3,CAIRGTILSYEQYF
TRBJ2-2,TRBV12-3/TRBV12-4,CASSPRGSTGELFF
TRBJ2-7,TRBV6-2/TRBV6-3,CASSYTRVSYEQYF
TRBJ2-7,TRBV25-1,CASSELGGYSSYEQYF
TRBJ2-5,TRBV7-3,CASSLSPRETQYF
TRBJ2-1,TRBV4-3,CASSQGPSSYNEQFF
TRBJ1-6,TRBV7-2,CASSRGGPNNSPLHF
TRBJ2-4,TRBV6-2/TRBV6-3,CASRTGGTKNMQYF
TRBJ2-7,TRBV7-2,CASSLVAASYEQYF
TRBJ2-7,TRBV5-5,CASSLTRDEQYF
TRBJ2-5,TRBV29-1,CSVVAAEETQYF
TRBJ2-7,TRBV6-5,CASSYSFGAYEQYF
TRBJ2-3,TRBV12-3/TRBV12-4,CASTGNTDTQYF
TRBJ2-7,TRBV6-5,CASSYRGTQKEQYF
TRBJ1-2,TRBV4-3,CASSQERTGLSGGYGYTF
TRBJ2-4,TRBV4-2,CASSQGDGAKNIQYF
TRBJ2-7,TRBV15,CATSRESLAWDRGSYEQYF
TRBJ1-6,TRBV29-1,CSVGEGFNSPLHF
TRBJ2-3,TRBV25-1,CASRPDKATADTQYF
TRBJ2-3,TRBV24-1,CATSDPRIGGDTQYF
TRBJ1-6,TRBV7-2,CASSLGTGVSPLHF
TRBJ2-7,TRBV30,CAWSVVGTGGYEQYF
TRBJ2-1,TRBV10-1,CASSPGLLRGYNEQFF
TRBJ2-7,TRBV10-3,CAISESSRVPSYEQYF
TRBJ2-2,TRBV12-3/TRBV12-4,CASSFVEGPTGELFF
TRBJ2-7,TRBV12-3/TRBV12-4,CASSSIAGYYEQYF
TRBJ1-2,TRBV7-9,CASSLEVQATNYGYTF